Presented here are 10 T cell receptor beta chains from one specimen sequenced in a study of shared clonotypes between healthy human individuals. Assay: immunoSEQ multiplex PCR; the TCRdb copy retains only in-frame clones and omits some. The sample contains under 2,000,000 clones, about 94% of which appear only once. CD45RO-negative, CCR7-positively selected cells formed the naive CD8 fraction, excluding terminally differentiated effector memory CD45RA+ cells. Material for sequencing was naive CD8+ T cells sorted from blood. These receptors were taken from a man aged 18 to 35 in good health.

CDR3 loop: CASSITDGHPYEQYF. CDR3 DNA: TGTGCCAGTAGTATAACCGACGGGCATCCCTACGAGCAGTACTTC. The chain has TRBV19 and TRBJ2-7; no reliable D call. Germline loops: CDR1 LNHDA, CDR2 SQIVND (reference sequence). Trimming removed 2 bases from V and 2 bases from J, with 13 bases in between. The CDR3 has 15 residues.

In this sample, this clone turned up once. The chain has TRBV19 and TRBJ2-7; TRBD2 aligns across 7 bases. The CDR3 sequence is 15 residues long. The germline gives CDR1 LNHDA, CDR2 SQIVND (reference sequence). The ends lost 9 bases at V and 4 bases at J; junction bases unmatched: 15. Written as DNA, the CDR3 is TGTGCCAGAACCCTCGCCCTAGCGGTTCTGTACGAGCAGTACTTC. Protein sequence: CARTLALAVLYEQYF.

This chain links TRBV27 with TRBJ2-7; TRBD2 matches 11 bases. There are 14 residues in the CDR3. V shed 7 bases and J 5 bases; nucleotides not matched to a gene: 7. CDR1 and CDR2 (germline): MNHEY, SMNVEV (reference sequence). CDR3 sequence (DNA): TGTGCCAGCAATATAGCGGGAGGGTTAAACGAGCAGTACTTC. It yields the protein CASNIAGGLNEQYF.

V is TRBV28 and J is TRBJ2-3; TRBD2 is a possible D gene (6 bases). The V end lost 3 bases, the J end lost 2 bases, and 15 bases lay between the germline ends. The CDR3 has 16 amino acids. Looked up from germline, CDR1 is MDHEN and CDR2 is SYDVKM. CDR3 in amino acids: CASSLSWSSDTDTQYF. In DNA form, the CDR3 reads TGTGCCAGCAGTTTGTCTTGGTCTAGCGACACAGATACGCAGTATTTT.

This clone was observed a few times. Other DNA sequences in the sample encode the same CDR3. This chain joins TRBV6-5 and TRBJ2-7; TRBD2 might be the D (5 bases). Germline assignment: CDR1 MNHEY and CDR2 SVGAGI. This CDR3 has 11 residues. Deletions cut 8 bases from V and 0 bases from J, with 5 bases between. The CDR3 sequence is CASGSSYEQYF. Written as DNA, the CDR3 is TGTGCCAGCGGGAGCTCCTACGAGCAGTACTTC.

V gene TRBV6-1 combines with J gene TRBJ2-1; perhaps TRBD2 as D (5 bases). CDR1 and CDR2 from the germline V gene are MNHNS and SASEGT. The CDR3 is 16 residues long. The ends were cut back, 3 bases at V and 5 bases at J, with 17 bases in the middle. CDR3 DNA: TGTGCCAGCAGTGAGTGGATTGTCGGGGTGAACAATGAGCAGTTCTTC. Protein product: CASSEWIVGVNNEQFF.

A word on this clone: Other nucleotide sequences in the sample specify the same CDR3. The V gene is TRBV6-6, the J gene TRBJ2-7; D ambiguous. V lost 6 bases to trimming and J lost 4 bases, with 7 bases between them. Germline loops: CDR1 MNHNY, CDR2 SVGAGI (reference sequence). This CDR3 comprises 11 residues. In nucleotides, the CDR3 is TGTGCCAGCAGCCCCCGATACGAGCAGTACTTC. This sequence encodes CASSPRYEQYF.

V usage is TRBV15 and J usage is TRBJ2-7; D not resolved. In germline, CDR1 is LNHNV, CDR2 YYDKDF (reference sequence). This CDR3 has 15 amino acids. The V and J ends lost 6 bases and 0 bases respectively, with 15 bases between them. The CDR3, as DNA: TGTGCCACCAGTTCCATCCCATTACTCTCCTACGAGCAGTACTTC. Translating it yields CATSSIPLLSYEQYF.

The gene calls are TRBV15 and TRBJ2-1, with D unclear. Germline V CDR1 and CDR2: LNHNV, YYDKDF (reference sequence). Trimming took off 0 bases at V and 8 bases at J, with 8 bases between the two ends. The length of the CDR3 is 13 residues. CDR3 region: CATSREGGDEQFF. The DNA of the CDR3 is TGTGCCACCAGCAGAGAAGGTGGGGATGAGCAGTTCTTC.

As DNA, the CDR3 is TGTGCCATCAGTGAACCCCTAGGGGGACTAGCTTCGTACGAGCAGTACTTC. Translated: CAISEPLGGLASYEQYF. This sequence joins TRBV10-3 and TRBJ2-7; 9 positions match TRBD2. V lost 3 bases, J lost 4 bases, and 13 bases stayed unmatched. Germline V gives CDR1 ENHRY, CDR2 SYGVKD. This CDR3 spans 17 amino acids.